These T cell receptor beta chains were read from a single sample in a study of neurological immune-mediated disorders. From the 5' RACE reads, TCRdb called clonotypes with MiXCR, one entry per CDR3 protein. The repertoire consists of about 31,000 distinct CDR3 sequences, with about a sixth occurring once and the leading ten covering around 4.9%. The specimen sequenced was CD4+ T cells from blood. The receptors come from a female donor with HTLV-1-associated myelopathy (HAM/TSP). The CDR3 runs from the conserved cysteine through the conserved F or W. Fields, in order: D gene, V gene, clone size, J gene, CDR3 DNA, CDR3 protein. The D gene is left open where the match is weak. Expanded clones are given a class, and other clones once, few, many or no size at all.

D gene: TRBD1; V gene: TRBV5-1; clone size: many; J gene: TRBJ2-2; CDR3 DNA: TGCGCCAGCAGCTTGCAGGGGGCGTCCACCGGGGAGCTGTTTTTT; CDR3 protein: CASSLQGASTGELFF
D gene: NA; V gene: TRBV25-1; clone size: many; J gene: TRBJ1-5; CDR3 DNA: TGTGCCAGCAGTGAATCCCATTACAATCAGCCCCAGCATTTT; CDR3 protein: CASSESHYNQPQHF
D gene: NA; V gene: TRBV7-2; clone size: NA; J gene: TRBJ2-7; CDR3 DNA: NA; CDR3 protein: CASSFYICSARVGTYEQYF
D gene: NA; V gene: TRBV9; clone size: NA; J gene: TRBJ1-2; CDR3 DNA: TGTGCCAGCAGCTCCAACTCAGGGAGCTATGGCTACACCTTC; CDR3 protein: CASSSNSGSYGYTF
D gene: NA; V gene: TRBV11-3; clone size: NA; J gene: TRBJ2-3; CDR3 DNA: TGTGCCAGCAGCTTAGAGCCCACTAACACAGATACGCAGTATTTT; CDR3 protein: CASSLEPTNTDTQYF
D gene: TRBD2; V gene: TRBV20-1; clone size: many; J gene: TRBJ2-3; CDR3 DNA: TGCAGTGCTAGGGCCAGCGGGGGGGCGTTCCATCCCGATACGCAGTATTTT; CDR3 protein: CSARASGGAFHPDTQYF
D gene: NA; V gene: TRBV12-3/TRBV12-4; clone size: NA; J gene: TRBJ2-2; CDR3 DNA: TGTGCCAGCAGTTTCCCCGCCGGGGCTCTGACCGGGGAGCTGTTTTTT; CDR3 protein: CASSFPAGALTGELFF
D gene: NA; V gene: TRBV4-1; clone size: many; J gene: TRBJ2-6; CDR3 DNA: TGCGCCAGCAGCCAAGAAGCCGACTCTGGGGCCAACGTCCTGACTTTC; CDR3 protein: CASSQEADSGANVLTF
D gene: TRBD1; V gene: TRBV11-2; clone size: many; J gene: TRBJ2-2; CDR3 DNA: TGTGCCAGCAGCTTAGACAGGGGGCCGGCCGGGGAGCTGTTTTTT; CDR3 protein: CASSLDRGPAGELFF
D gene: TRBD1; V gene: TRBV2; clone size: NA; J gene: TRBJ1-2; CDR3 DNA: TGTGCCAGCAGGGGCCGACAGGGTCCCGGCTACACCTTC; CDR3 protein: CASRGRQGPGYTF
D gene: TRBD2; V gene: TRBV20-1; clone size: NA; J gene: TRBJ2-1; CDR3 DNA: TGCAGTGCTAGAGATCCTAGCGGGAGACGCAATGAGCACTTATTC; CDR3 protein: CSARDPSGRRNEHLF
D gene: NA; V gene: TRBV5-1; clone size: NA; J gene: TRBJ1-1; CDR3 DNA: TGCGCCAGCAGTCTAGCCGTTATGAACACTGAAGCTTTCTTT; CDR3 protein: CASSLAVMNTEAFF
D gene: TRBD1; V gene: TRBV6-5; clone size: many; J gene: TRBJ2-7; CDR3 DNA: TGTGCCAGCAGTTATCCGCTCCGGGACAGGGCGTACGAGCAGTACTTC; CDR3 protein: CASSYPLRDRAYEQYF
D gene: TRBD2; V gene: TRBV20-1; clone size: many; J gene: TRBJ2-7; CDR3 DNA: TGCAGTGCTACCCGGACTAGCGGGGCTAGCTCCTACGAGCAGTACTTC; CDR3 protein: CSATRTSGASSYEQYF
D gene: NA; V gene: TRBV20-1; clone size: medium-sized; J gene: TRBJ2-7; CDR3 DNA: TGCAGTGCTAGAGTCGGGACCTACGAGCAGTACTTC; CDR3 protein: CSARVGTYEQYF
D gene: NA; V gene: TRBV5-5; clone size: many; J gene: TRBJ2-5; CDR3 DNA: TGTGCCAGCAGCTTCTCGGGAGAGGTTGGGACCCAGTACTTC; CDR3 protein: CASSFSGEVGTQYF
D gene: NA; V gene: TRBV6-2/TRBV6-3; clone size: many; J gene: TRBJ2-2; CDR3 DNA: TGTGCCAGCAGTTGGAAGTTTGTCGGGGAGCTGTTTTTT; CDR3 protein: CASSWKFVGELFF
D gene: NA; V gene: TRBV5-1; clone size: many; J gene: TRBJ1-1; CDR3 DNA: TGCGCCAGCAGCCCGCAAGGGGGGTTGGAGGCTGAAGCTTTCTTT; CDR3 protein: CASSPQGGLEAEAFF
D gene: NA; V gene: TRBV14; clone size: many; J gene: TRBJ1-1; CDR3 DNA: TGTGCCAGCAGCCCCCCGGGGGTAGGAAACACTGAAGCTTTCTTT; CDR3 protein: CASSPPGVGNTEAFF
D gene: NA; V gene: TRBV11-2; clone size: NA; J gene: TRBJ2-3; CDR3 DNA: TGTAACAGCAGCTTAAGGCGTGATACGCAGTATTTT; CDR3 protein: CNSSLRRDTQYF
D gene: TRBD1; V gene: TRBV19; clone size: many; J gene: TRBJ1-2; CDR3 DNA: TGTGCCAGTAGTCCGCGGACAGGGAAAGGCTACACCTTC; CDR3 protein: CASSPRTGKGYTF
D gene: TRBD1; V gene: TRBV25-1; clone size: many; J gene: TRBJ1-1; CDR3 DNA: TGTGCCAGCAGTGAGGACAGGGGGACTGAAGCTTTCTTT; CDR3 protein: CASSEDRGTEAFF
D gene: TRBD1; V gene: TRBV7-2; clone size: many; J gene: TRBJ2-1; CDR3 DNA: TGTGCCAGCAGTACCGACGGACAGGGATACAATGAGCAGTTCTTC; CDR3 protein: CASSTDGQGYNEQFF
D gene: NA; V gene: TRBV18; clone size: few; J gene: TRBJ1-1; CDR3 DNA: TGTGCCAGCTCACCAATAACGGGACAGAACACTGAAGCTTTCTTT; CDR3 protein: CASSPITGQNTEAFF
D gene: NA; V gene: TRBV5-5; clone size: NA; J gene: TRBJ2-7; CDR3 DNA: TGTGTCAGCAGCTCATTAGGGGACGAGCAGTACTTT; CDR3 protein: CVSSSLGDEQYF
D gene: NA; V gene: TRBV5-6; clone size: many; J gene: TRBJ1-3; CDR3 DNA: TGTGCCAGCAGCTTGGTGGCCAGGGAAGACACCATATATTTT; CDR3 protein: CASSLVAREDTIYF
D gene: NA; V gene: TRBV20-1; clone size: many; J gene: TRBJ1-2; CDR3 DNA: TGCAGTGCTAGAGATGACGAAGGGGGCTACACCTTC; CDR3 protein: CSARDDEGGYTF
D gene: NA; V gene: TRBV3-1; clone size: many; J gene: TRBJ2-5; CDR3 DNA: TGTGCCAGCAGCCCCCACCAAGAGACCCAGTACTTC; CDR3 protein: CASSPHQETQYF
D gene: NA; V gene: TRBV5-1; clone size: many; J gene: TRBJ2-5; CDR3 DNA: TGCGCCAGCAGCTTGGGGGACCTCGGTGGGGAGACCCAGTACTTC; CDR3 protein: CASSLGDLGGETQYF
D gene: NA; V gene: TRBV14; clone size: NA; J gene: TRBJ2-6; CDR3 DNA: TGTGCCAGCATCGCAGGTTCCTCTGTGGCCAACGTCCTGACTTTC; CDR3 protein: CASIAGSSVANVLTF
D gene: NA; V gene: TRBV20-1; clone size: many; J gene: TRBJ2-3; CDR3 DNA: TGCAGTGCGTCAGGAAGCACAGATACGCAGTATTTT; CDR3 protein: CSASGSTDTQYF
D gene: TRBD1; V gene: TRBV5-1; clone size: NA; J gene: TRBJ2-7; CDR3 DNA: TGCGCCAGCAGCTTGAGGACAGGGGGCGGTGAGAAGTACTTC; CDR3 protein: CASSLRTGGGEKYF
D gene: NA; V gene: TRBV7-2; clone size: many; J gene: TRBJ2-7; CDR3 DNA: TGTGCCAGCAGTACCAGGAGGGGACCCTACGAGCAGTACTTC; CDR3 protein: CASSTRRGPYEQYF
D gene: TRBD1; V gene: TRBV30; clone size: NA; J gene: TRBJ1-5; CDR3 DNA: TGTGCCTGGAGTGTAGACAGGGGGCTGGCCGGTGGATTACCACGAAATCAGCCCCAGCATTTT; CDR3 protein: CAWSVDRGLAGGLPRNQPQHF
D gene: TRBD1; V gene: TRBV9; clone size: many; J gene: TRBJ2-7; CDR3 DNA: TGTGCCAGCAGCGTGGGACAGGGCCACGAGCAGTACTTC; CDR3 protein: CASSVGQGHEQYF
D gene: NA; V gene: TRBV12-3/TRBV12-4; clone size: many; J gene: TRBJ1-3; CDR3 DNA: TGTGCCAGCAGTCTCCAGATACACACGCGATCCTCTGGAAACACCATATATTTT; CDR3 protein: CASSLQIHTRSSGNTIYF
D gene: TRBD2; V gene: TRBV20-1; clone size: many; J gene: TRBJ2-3; CDR3 DNA: TGCAGTGCCTTACCTAGCGGGAGAGTAGATACGCAGTATTTT; CDR3 protein: CSALPSGRVDTQYF
D gene: TRBD2; V gene: TRBV5-4; clone size: many; J gene: TRBJ2-7; CDR3 DNA: TGTGCCAGCAGCTCGCCCACTAGCGGGGGCTACGAGCAGTACTTC; CDR3 protein: CASSSPTSGGYEQYF
D gene: NA; V gene: TRBV5-1; clone size: NA; J gene: TRBJ2-3; CDR3 DNA: TGCGCCAGCAGCTTGGACCTGAGACTCACAGATACGCAGTATTTT; CDR3 protein: CASSLDLRLTDTQYF
D gene: NA; V gene: TRBV7-3; clone size: many; J gene: TRBJ2-3; CDR3 DNA: TGTGCCAGCAGCATCCGCGGGTGGGGAAGCACAGATACGCAGTATTTT; CDR3 protein: CASSIRGWGSTDTQYF
D gene: TRBD1; V gene: TRBV29-1; clone size: many; J gene: TRBJ2-3; CDR3 DNA: TGCAGCGTTGGGGGGCTGGACAGGGTGTTAGATACGCAGTATTTT; CDR3 protein: CSVGGLDRVLDTQYF